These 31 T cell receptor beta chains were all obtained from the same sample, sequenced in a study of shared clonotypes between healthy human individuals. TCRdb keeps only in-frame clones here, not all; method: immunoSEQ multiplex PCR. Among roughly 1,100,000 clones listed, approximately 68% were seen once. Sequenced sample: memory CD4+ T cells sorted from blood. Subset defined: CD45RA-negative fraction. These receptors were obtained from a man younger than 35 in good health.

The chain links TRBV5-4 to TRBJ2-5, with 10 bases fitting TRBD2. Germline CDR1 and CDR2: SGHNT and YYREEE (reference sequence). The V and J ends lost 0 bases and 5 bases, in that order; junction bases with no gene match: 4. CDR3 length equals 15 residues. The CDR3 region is CASSLGAGGWETQYF. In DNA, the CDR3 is TGTGCCAGCAGCTTGGGAGCGGGAGGGTGGGAGACCCAGTACTTC.

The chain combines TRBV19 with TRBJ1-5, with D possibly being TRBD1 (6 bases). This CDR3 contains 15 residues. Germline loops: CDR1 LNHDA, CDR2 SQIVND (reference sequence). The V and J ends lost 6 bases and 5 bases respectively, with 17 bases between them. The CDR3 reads CASRTGQKRDQPQHF. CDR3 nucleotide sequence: TGTGCCAGTAGAACCGGACAGAAAAGGGATCAGCCCCAGCATTTT. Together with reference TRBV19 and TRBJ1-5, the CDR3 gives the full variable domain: DGGITQSPKYLFRKEGQNVTLSCEQNLNHDAMYWYRQDPGQGLRLIYYSQIVNDFQKGDIAEGYSVSREKKESFPLTVTSAQKNPTAFYLCASRTGQKRDQPQHFGDGTRLSIL.

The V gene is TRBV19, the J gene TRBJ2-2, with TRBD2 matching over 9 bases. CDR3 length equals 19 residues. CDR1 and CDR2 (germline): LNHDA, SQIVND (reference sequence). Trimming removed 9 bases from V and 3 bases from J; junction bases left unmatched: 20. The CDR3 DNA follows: TGTGCCAGCCGATCCCGGCTAGCGGGGAGAAAAGACGACACCGGGGAGCTGTTTTTT. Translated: CASRSRLAGRKDDTGELFF.

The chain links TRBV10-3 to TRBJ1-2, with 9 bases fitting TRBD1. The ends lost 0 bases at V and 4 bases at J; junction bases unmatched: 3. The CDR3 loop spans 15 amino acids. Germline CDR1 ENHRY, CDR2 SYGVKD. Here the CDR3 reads CAISESGQGPYGYTF. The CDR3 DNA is TGTGCCATCAGTGAGTCGGGACAGGGACCCTATGGCTACACCTTC.

CDR3 sequence (DNA): TGTGCCAGCAGCCCGACGCTCGAACCCGGGGAGCTGTTTTTT. The encoded protein is CASSPTLEPGELFF. The chain employs TRBV9 and TRBJ2-2; unclear D gene. The V end lost 4 bases, the J end lost 6 bases, and 13 bases lay between the germline ends. There are 14 residues in the CDR3. Germline V gene data show CDR1 as SGDLS and CDR2 as YYNGEE.

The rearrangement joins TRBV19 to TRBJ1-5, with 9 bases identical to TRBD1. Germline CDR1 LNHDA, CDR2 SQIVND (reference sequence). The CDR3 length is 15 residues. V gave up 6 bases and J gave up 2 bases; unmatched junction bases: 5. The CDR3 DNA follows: TGTGCCAGTAGCGACCGGGACAGGGGCAATCAGCCCCAGCATTTT. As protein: CASSDRDRGNQPQHF. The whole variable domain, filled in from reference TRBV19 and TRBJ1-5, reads DGGITQSPKYLFRKEGQNVTLSCEQNLNHDAMYWYRQDPGQGLRLIYYSQIVNDFQKGDIAEGYSVSREKKESFPLTVTSAQKNPTAFYLCASSDRDRGNQPQHFGDGTRLSIL.

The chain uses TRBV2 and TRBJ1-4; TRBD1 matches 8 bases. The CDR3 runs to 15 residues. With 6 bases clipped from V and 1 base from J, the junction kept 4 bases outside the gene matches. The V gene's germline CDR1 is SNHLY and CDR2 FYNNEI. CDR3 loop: CASSFDRGTNEKLFF. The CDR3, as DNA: TGTGCCAGCAGCTTTGACAGGGGAACTAATGAAAAACTGTTTTTT. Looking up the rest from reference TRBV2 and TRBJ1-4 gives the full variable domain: EPEVTQTPSHQVTQMGQEVILRCVPISNHLYFYWYRQILGQKVEFLVSFYNNEISEKSEIFDDQFSVERPDGSNFTLKIRSTKLEDSAMYFCASSFDRGTNEKLFFGSGTQLSVL.

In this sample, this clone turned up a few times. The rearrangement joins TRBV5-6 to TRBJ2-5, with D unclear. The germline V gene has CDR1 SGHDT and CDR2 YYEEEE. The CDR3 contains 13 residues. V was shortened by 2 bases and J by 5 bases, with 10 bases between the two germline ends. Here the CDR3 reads CASSLLQEETQYF. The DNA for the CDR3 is TGTGCCAGCAGCTTACTCCAAGAGGAGACCCAGTACTTC. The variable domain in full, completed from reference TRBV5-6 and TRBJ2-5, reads DAGVTQSPTHLIKTRGQQVTLRCSPKSGHDTVSWYQQALGQGPQFIFQYYEEEERQRGNFPDRFSGHQFPNYSSELNVNALLLGDSALYLCASSLLQEETQYFGPGTRLLVL.

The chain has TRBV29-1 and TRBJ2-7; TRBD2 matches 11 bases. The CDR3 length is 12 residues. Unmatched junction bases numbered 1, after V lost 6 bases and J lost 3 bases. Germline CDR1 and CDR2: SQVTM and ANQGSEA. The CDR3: CSVGTSGYEQYF. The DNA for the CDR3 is TGCAGCGTCGGGACTAGCGGCTACGAGCAGTACTTC.

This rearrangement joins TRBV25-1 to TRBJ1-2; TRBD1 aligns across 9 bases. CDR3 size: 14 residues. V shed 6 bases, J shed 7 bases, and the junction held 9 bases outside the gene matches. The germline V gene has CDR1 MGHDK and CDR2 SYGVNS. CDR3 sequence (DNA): TGTGCCAGCAGAGGCCCGGGACAGGGTTCTGGCTACACCTTC. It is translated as CASRGPGQGSGYTF.

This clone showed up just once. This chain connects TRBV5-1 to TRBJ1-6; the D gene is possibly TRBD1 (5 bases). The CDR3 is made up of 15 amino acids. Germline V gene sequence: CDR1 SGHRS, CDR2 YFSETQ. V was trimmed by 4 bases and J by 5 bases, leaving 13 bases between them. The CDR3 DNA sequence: TGCGCCAGCAGCGTCCAGGGATCGGATAATTCACCCCTCCACTTT. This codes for CASSVQGSDNSPLHF.

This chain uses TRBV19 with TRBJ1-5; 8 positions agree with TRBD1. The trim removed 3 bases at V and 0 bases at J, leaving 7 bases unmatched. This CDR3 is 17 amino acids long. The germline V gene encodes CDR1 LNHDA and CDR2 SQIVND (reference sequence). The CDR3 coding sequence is TGTGCCAGTAGTATTCTTCCGGGGACAGGTAGCAATCAGCCCCAGCATTTT. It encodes CASSILPGTGSNQPQHF.

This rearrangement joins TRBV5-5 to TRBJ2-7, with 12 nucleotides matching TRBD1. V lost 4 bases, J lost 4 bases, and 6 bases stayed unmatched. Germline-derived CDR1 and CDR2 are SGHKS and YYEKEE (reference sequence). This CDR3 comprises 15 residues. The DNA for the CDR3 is TGTGCCAGCAGCCCAGGGACAGGGGGCAGGTACGAGCAGTACTTC. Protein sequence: CASSPGTGGRYEQYF.

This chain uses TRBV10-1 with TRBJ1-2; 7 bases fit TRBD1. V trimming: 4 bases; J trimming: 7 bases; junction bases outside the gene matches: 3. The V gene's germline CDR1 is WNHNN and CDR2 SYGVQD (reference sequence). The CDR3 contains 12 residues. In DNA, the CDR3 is TGCGCCAGCAGTGGACAGGGCGGTGGCTACACCTTC. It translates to CASSGQGGGYTF.

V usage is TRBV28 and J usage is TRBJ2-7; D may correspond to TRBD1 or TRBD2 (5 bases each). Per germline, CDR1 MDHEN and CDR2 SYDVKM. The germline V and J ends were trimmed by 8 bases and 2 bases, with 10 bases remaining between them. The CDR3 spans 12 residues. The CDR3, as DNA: TGTGCCAGCGGGACGGTGACCTACGAGCAGTACTTC. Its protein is CASGTVTYEQYF.

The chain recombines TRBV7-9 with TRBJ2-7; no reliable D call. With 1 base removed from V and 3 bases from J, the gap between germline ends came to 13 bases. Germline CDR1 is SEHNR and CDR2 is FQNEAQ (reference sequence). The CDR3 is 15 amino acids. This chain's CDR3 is CASSLGPPPIYEQYF. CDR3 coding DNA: TGTGCCAGCAGCTTAGGCCCGCCGCCGATCTACGAGCAGTACTTC. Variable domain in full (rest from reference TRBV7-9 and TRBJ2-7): DTGVSQNPRHKITKRGQNVTFRCDPISEHNRLYWYRQTLGQGPEFLTYFQNEAQLEKSRLLSDRFSAERPKGSFSTLEIQRTEQGDSAMYLCASSLGPPPIYEQYFGPGTRLTVT.

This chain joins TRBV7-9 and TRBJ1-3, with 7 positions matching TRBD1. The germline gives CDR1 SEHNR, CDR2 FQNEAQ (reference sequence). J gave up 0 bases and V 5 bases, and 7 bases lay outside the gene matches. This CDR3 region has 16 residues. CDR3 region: CASSPDRPSSGNTIYF. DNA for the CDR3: TGTGCCAGCAGCCCGGACAGGCCATCCTCTGGAAACACCATATATTTT.

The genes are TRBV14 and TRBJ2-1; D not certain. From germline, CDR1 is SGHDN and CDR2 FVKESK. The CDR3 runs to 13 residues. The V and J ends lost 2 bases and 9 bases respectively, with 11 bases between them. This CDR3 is CASSQQHTGEQFF. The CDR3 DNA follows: TGTGCCAGCAGCCAACAACATACTGGTGAGCAGTTCTTC.

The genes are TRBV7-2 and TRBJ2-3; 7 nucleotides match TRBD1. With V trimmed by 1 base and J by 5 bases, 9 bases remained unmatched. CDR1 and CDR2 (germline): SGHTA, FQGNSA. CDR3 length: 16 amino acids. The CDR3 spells CASSLVGRGNGDTQYF. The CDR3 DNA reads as TGTGCCAGCAGCTTAGTTGGCAGGGGGAATGGAGATACGCAGTATTTT. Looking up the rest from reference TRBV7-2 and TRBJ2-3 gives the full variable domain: GAGVSQSPSNKVTEKGKDVELRCDPISGHTALYWYRQSLGQGLEFLIYFQGNSAPDKSGLPSDRFSAERTGGSVSTLTIQRTQQEDSAVYLCASSLVGRGNGDTQYFGPGTRLTVL.

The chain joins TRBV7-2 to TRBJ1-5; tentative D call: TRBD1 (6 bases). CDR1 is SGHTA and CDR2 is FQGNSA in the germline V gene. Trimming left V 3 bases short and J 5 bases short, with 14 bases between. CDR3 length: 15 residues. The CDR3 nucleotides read TGTGCCAGCAGCTTTCAATCCAGGGGTGATCAGCCCCAGCATTTT. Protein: CASSFQSRGDQPQHF.

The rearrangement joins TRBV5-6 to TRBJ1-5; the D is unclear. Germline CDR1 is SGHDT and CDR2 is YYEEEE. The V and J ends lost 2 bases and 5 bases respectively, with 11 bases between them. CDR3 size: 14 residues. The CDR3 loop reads CASSFLGVDQPQHF. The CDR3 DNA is TGTGCCAGCAGCTTTTTGGGTGTCGATCAGCCCCAGCATTTT.

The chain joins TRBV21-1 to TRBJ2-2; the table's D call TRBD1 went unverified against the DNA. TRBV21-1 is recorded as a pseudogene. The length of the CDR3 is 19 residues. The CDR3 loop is CASSNGGDRGPANTGELFF. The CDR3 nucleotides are TGTGCCAGCAGCAATGGGGGGGACAGGGGTCCCGCGAACACCGGGGAGCTGTTTTTT.

CDR3 DNA: TGTGCCAGCAGCGCCAAAGGGATGAACACTGAAGCTTTCTTT. It translates to CASSAKGMNTEAFF. The rearrangement uses TRBV6-1 and TRBJ1-1, with unresolved D. Trimming took off 6 bases at V and 0 bases at J, with 11 bases between the two ends. Germline CDR1 and CDR2: MNHNS and SASEGT. The CDR3 has 14 amino acids.

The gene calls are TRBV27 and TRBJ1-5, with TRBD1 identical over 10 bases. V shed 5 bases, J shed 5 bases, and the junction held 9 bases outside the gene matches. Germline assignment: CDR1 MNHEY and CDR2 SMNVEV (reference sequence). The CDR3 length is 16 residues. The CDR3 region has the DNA TGTGCCAGCAGTCCGGGAGACAGGGGGCGAGATCAGCCCCAGCATTTT. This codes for CASSPGDRGRDQPQHF.

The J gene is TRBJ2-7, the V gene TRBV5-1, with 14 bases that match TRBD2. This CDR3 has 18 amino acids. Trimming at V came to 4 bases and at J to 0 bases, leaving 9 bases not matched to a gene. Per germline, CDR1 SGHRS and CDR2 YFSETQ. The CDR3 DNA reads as TGCGCCAGCAGCCCTGGACTAGCGGGAGGACTTAGCTCCTACGAGCAGTACTTC. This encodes CASSPGLAGGLSSYEQYF.

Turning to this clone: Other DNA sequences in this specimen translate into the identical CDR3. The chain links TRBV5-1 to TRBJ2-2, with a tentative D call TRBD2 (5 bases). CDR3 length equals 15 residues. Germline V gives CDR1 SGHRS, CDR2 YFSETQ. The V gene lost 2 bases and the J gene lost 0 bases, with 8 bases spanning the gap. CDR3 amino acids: CASSFGGPNTGELFF. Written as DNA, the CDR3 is TGCGCCAGCAGCTTCGGCGGGCCGAACACCGGGGAGCTGTTTTTT.

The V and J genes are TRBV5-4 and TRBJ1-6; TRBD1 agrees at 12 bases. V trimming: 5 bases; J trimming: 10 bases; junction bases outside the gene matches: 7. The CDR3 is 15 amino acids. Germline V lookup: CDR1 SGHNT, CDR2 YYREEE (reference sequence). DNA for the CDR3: TGTGCCAGCAGGGCGGGACAGGGGGCGGAATCACCCCTCCACTTT. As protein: CASRAGQGAESPLHF. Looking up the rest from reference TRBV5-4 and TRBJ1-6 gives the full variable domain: ETGVTQSPTHLIKTRGQQVTLRCSSQSGHNTVSWYQQALGQGPQFIFQYYREEENGRGNFPPRFSGLQFPNYSSELNVNALELDDSALYLCASRAGQGAESPLHFGNGTRLTVT.

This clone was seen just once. The CDR3 here is CASKLQLGGNEKLFF. The CDR3 DNA reads as TGTGCCAGCAAGCTACAATTGGGGGGTAATGAAAAACTGTTTTTT. The V call is TRBV27, the J call TRBJ1-4, with a weak D call TRBD1 (5 bases). The CDR3 runs 15 residues. V dropped 7 bases and J dropped 4 bases, with 16 bases sitting between them. Germline CDR1 is MNHEY and CDR2 is SMNVEV (reference sequence). The variable domain in full, completed from reference TRBV27 and TRBJ1-4, reads EAQVTQNPRYLITVTGKKLTVTCSQNMNHEYMSWYRQDPGLGLRQIYYSMNVEVTDKGDVPEGYKVSRKEKRNFPLILESPSPNQTSLYFCASKLQLGGNEKLFFGSGTQLSVL.

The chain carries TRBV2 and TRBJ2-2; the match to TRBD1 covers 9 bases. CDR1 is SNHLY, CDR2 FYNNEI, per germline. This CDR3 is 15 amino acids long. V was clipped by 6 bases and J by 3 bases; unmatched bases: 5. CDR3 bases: TGTGCCAGCAGCTTGGACAGGGGAGACACCGGGGAGCTGTTTTTT. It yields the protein CASSLDRGDTGELFF.

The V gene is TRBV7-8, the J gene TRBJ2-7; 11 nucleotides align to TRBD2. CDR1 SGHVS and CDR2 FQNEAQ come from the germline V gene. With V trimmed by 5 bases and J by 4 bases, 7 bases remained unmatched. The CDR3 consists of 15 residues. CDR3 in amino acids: CASSPPGTSGYEQYF. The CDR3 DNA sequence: TGTGCCAGCAGCCCCCCCGGGACTAGCGGATACGAGCAGTACTTC.

In nucleotides, the CDR3 is TGCAGCGTTGCCCTTGGGACGTACACTGAAGCTTTCTTT. Its protein is CSVALGTYTEAFF. This rearrangement joins TRBV29-1 to TRBJ1-1, with D maybe TRBD1 (5 bases). The CDR3 contains 13 residues. V was cut by 4 bases and J by 3 bases, with 12 bases left in between. CDR1 is SQVTM and CDR2 is ANQGSEA in the germline V gene.